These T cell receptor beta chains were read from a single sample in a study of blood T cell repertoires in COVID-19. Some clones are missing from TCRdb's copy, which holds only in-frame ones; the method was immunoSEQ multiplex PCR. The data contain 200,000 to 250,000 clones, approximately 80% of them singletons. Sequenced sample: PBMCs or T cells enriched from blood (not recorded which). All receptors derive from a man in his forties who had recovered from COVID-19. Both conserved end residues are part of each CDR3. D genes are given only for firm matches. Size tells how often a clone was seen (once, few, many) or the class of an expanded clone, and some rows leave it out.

cdr3_aa: CASSGTGGNTGELFF; cdr3_nt: TGTGCCAGCAGTGGGACAGGGGGGAACACCGGGGAGCTGTTTTTT; d_call: TRBD1; j_call: TRBJ2-2; v_call: TRBV2; clone_size: NA
cdr3_aa: CASSLEAGEARDTQYF; cdr3_nt: TGTGCCAGCAGCTTGGAAGCGGGGGAGGCCAGAGATACGCAGTATTTT; d_call: TRBD2; j_call: TRBJ2-3; v_call: TRBV13; clone_size: NA
cdr3_aa: CAISDSRGADTQYF; cdr3_nt: TGTGCCATCAGTGACTCTCGGGGGGCAGATACGCAGTATTTT; d_call: TRBD2; j_call: TRBJ2-3; v_call: TRBV10-3; clone_size: NA
cdr3_aa: CAISWKDRAEQYF; cdr3_nt: TGTGCCATCAGTTGGAAAGACAGGGCTGAGCAGTACTTC; d_call: TRBD1; j_call: TRBJ2-7; v_call: TRBV10-3; clone_size: NA
cdr3_aa: CASSFTGANIYNEQFF; cdr3_nt: TGTGCCAGCAGCTTTACGGGAGCTAATATTTACAATGAGCAGTTCTTC; d_call: NA; j_call: TRBJ2-1; v_call: TRBV5-6; clone_size: few
cdr3_aa: CASSLLGDTNEKLFF; cdr3_nt: TGCGCCAGCAGCTTGCTCGGGGATACTAATGAAAAACTGTTTTTT; d_call: NA; j_call: TRBJ1-4; v_call: TRBV5-1; clone_size: NA
cdr3_aa: CAWRISTGSGNTIYF; cdr3_nt: TGTGCCTGGAGGATCTCGACAGGCTCTGGAAACACCATATATTTT; d_call: NA; j_call: TRBJ1-3; v_call: TRBV30; clone_size: NA
cdr3_aa: CASSPLDSNSGNTIYF; cdr3_nt: TGTGCCAGCAGTCCCCTAGACAGCAACTCTGGAAACACCATATATTTT; d_call: NA; j_call: TRBJ1-3; v_call: TRBV25-1; clone_size: NA
cdr3_aa: CASSASGLGSYEQYF; cdr3_nt: TGTGCCAGCAGCGCATCGGGACTAGGCTCCTACGAGCAGTACTTC; d_call: TRBD2; j_call: TRBJ2-7; v_call: TRBV7-9; clone_size: NA
cdr3_aa: CSVWSGGTEAFF; cdr3_nt: TGCAGCGTTTGGTCAGGGGGCACTGAAGCTTTCTTT; d_call: TRBD1; j_call: TRBJ1-1; v_call: TRBV29-1; clone_size: NA
cdr3_aa: CASRLLGAGEPQHF; cdr3_nt: TGTGCCAGCCGCTTATTGGGGGCCGGGGAGCCCCAGCATTTT; d_call: NA; j_call: TRBJ1-5; v_call: TRBV27; clone_size: NA
cdr3_aa: CAISEWRDVYEQYF; cdr3_nt: TGTGCCATCAGTGAGTGGAGAGACGTCTACGAGCAGTACTTC; d_call: NA; j_call: TRBJ2-7; v_call: TRBV10-3; clone_size: many
cdr3_aa: CASIIGLGLHEKQFF; cdr3_nt: TGTGCCAGCATCATAGGACTAGGCCTTCATGAAAAGCAGTTCTTC; d_call: TRBD2; j_call: TRBJ2-1; v_call: TRBV7-8; clone_size: NA
cdr3_aa: CASSSGPEKLFF; cdr3_nt: TGTGCCAGCAGTAGCGGCCCTGAAAAACTGTTTTTT; d_call: NA; j_call: TRBJ1-4; v_call: TRBV28; clone_size: once
cdr3_aa: CASSALGDRVPGANVLTF; cdr3_nt: TGTGCCAGCAGTGCCTTGGGGGACAGGGTACCTGGGGCCAACGTCCTGACTTTC; d_call: TRBD1; j_call: TRBJ2-6; v_call: TRBV2; clone_size: NA
cdr3_aa: CASSPNLNTGELFF; cdr3_nt: TGTGCCAGCAGCCCAAACTTGAACACCGGGGAGCTGTTTTTT; d_call: NA; j_call: TRBJ2-2; v_call: TRBV7-3; clone_size: NA
cdr3_aa: CASSLGRGLNEQYF; cdr3_nt: TGTGCCAGCAGCTTAGGCAGGGGGCTCAACGAGCAGTACTTC; d_call: TRBD1; j_call: TRBJ2-7; v_call: TRBV7-2; clone_size: NA
cdr3_aa: CASSSWTGGSLDNEQFF; cdr3_nt: TGTGCCAGCAGTTCCTGGACAGGGGGAAGCCTAGACAATGAGCAGTTCTTC; d_call: TRBD1; j_call: TRBJ2-1; v_call: TRBV27; clone_size: NA
cdr3_aa: CASSRLPGLQETQYF; cdr3_nt: TGTGCCAGCAGCAGGCTCCCGGGACTCCAAGAGACCCAGTACTTC; d_call: NA; j_call: TRBJ2-5; v_call: TRBV5-6; clone_size: NA
cdr3_aa: CASSLASQGPYTGELFF; cdr3_nt: TGCGCCAGCAGCTTGGCCAGCCAGGGGCCGTACACCGGGGAGCTGTTTTTT; d_call: NA; j_call: TRBJ2-2; v_call: TRBV5-1; clone_size: NA
cdr3_aa: CASSRTGNQPQHF; cdr3_nt: TGCGCCAGCAGCCGGACAGGGAATCAGCCCCAGCATTTT; d_call: TRBD1; j_call: TRBJ1-5; v_call: TRBV5-1; clone_size: few
cdr3_aa: CASSLGVSARTETQYF; cdr3_nt: TGTGCCAGCAGCTTAGGTGTTAGCGCACGGACAGAGACCCAGTACTTC; d_call: NA; j_call: TRBJ2-5; v_call: TRBV7-9; clone_size: NA
cdr3_aa: CASSLAQGTEAFF; cdr3_nt: TGTGCCAGCAGCCTGGCACAGGGCACTGAAGCTTTCTTT; d_call: NA; j_call: TRBJ1-1; v_call: TRBV7-8; clone_size: NA
cdr3_aa: CATPDRDFLAFF; cdr3_nt: TGTGCCACACCGGACAGGGATTTCCTGGCTTTCTTT; d_call: TRBD1; j_call: TRBJ1-1; v_call: TRBV19; clone_size: once
cdr3_aa: CASSYRTGAQNNEQFF; cdr3_nt: TGTGCCAGCAGCTACCGGACAGGGGCCCAGAACAATGAGCAGTTCTTC; d_call: TRBD1; j_call: TRBJ2-1; v_call: TRBV5-4; clone_size: NA
cdr3_aa: CASSQGVSNPGNTIYF; cdr3_nt: TGCGCCAGCAGCCAGGGCGTCAGCAACCCTGGAAACACCATATATTTT; d_call: NA; j_call: TRBJ1-3; v_call: TRBV4-3; clone_size: NA
cdr3_aa: CASSYTISGNTIYF; cdr3_nt: TGTGCCAGCAGCTACACGATTTCTGGAAACACCATATATTTT; d_call: NA; j_call: TRBJ1-3; v_call: TRBV7-9; clone_size: NA
cdr3_aa: CASSRRPGDWGEAFF; cdr3_nt: TGTGCCAGTAGTAGAAGACCAGGGGATTGGGGTGAAGCTTTCTTT; d_call: NA; j_call: TRBJ1-1; v_call: TRBV19; clone_size: NA
cdr3_aa: CASSPSSQGGDTEAFF; cdr3_nt: TGTGCCAGCTCACCGTCCTCGCAGGGCGGGGACACTGAAGCTTTCTTT; d_call: NA; j_call: TRBJ1-1; v_call: TRBV18; clone_size: once
cdr3_aa: CATSDSSRAGNTIYF; cdr3_nt: TGTGCCACCAGTGATTCTAGCAGAGCCGGGAACACCATATATTTT; d_call: NA; j_call: TRBJ1-3; v_call: TRBV24-1; clone_size: NA
cdr3_aa: CASGLLQGGLNTEAFF; cdr3_nt: TGTGCCAGCGGACTCTTACAGGGAGGGCTGAACACTGAAGCTTTCTTT; d_call: NA; j_call: TRBJ1-1; v_call: TRBV7-8; clone_size: NA
cdr3_aa: CASRDYRARMYEQYF; cdr3_nt: TGTGCCAGCAGAGATTACAGGGCTCGTATGTACGAGCAGTACTTC; d_call: NA; j_call: TRBJ2-7; v_call: TRBV9; clone_size: once
cdr3_aa: CSGSGGSYEQYF; cdr3_nt: TGCAGCGGTAGCGGGGGATCCTACGAGCAGTACTTC; d_call: TRBD2; j_call: TRBJ2-7; v_call: TRBV29-1; clone_size: NA
cdr3_aa: CASSYAGGVQAFF; cdr3_nt: TGTGCCAGCAGTTATGCAGGGGGCGTTCAGGCTTTCTTT; d_call: TRBD1; j_call: TRBJ1-1; v_call: TRBV27; clone_size: NA
cdr3_aa: CASSRTGDSHTIYF; cdr3_nt: TGTGCCAGTTCCCGGACGGGAGATAGTCACACCATATATTTT; d_call: NA; j_call: TRBJ1-3; v_call: TRBV19; clone_size: NA
cdr3_aa: CSVDQRELGEQFF; cdr3_nt: TGCAGCGTTGATCAGCGGGAGCTTGGTGAGCAGTTCTTC; d_call: TRBD2; j_call: TRBJ2-1; v_call: TRBV29-1; clone_size: once
cdr3_aa: CAARQGPYNEQFF; cdr3_nt: TGTGCCGCTCGGCAGGGGCCTTACAATGAGCAGTTCTTC; d_call: NA; j_call: TRBJ2-1; v_call: TRBV2; clone_size: NA
cdr3_aa: CASSSLWTGKVSGANVLTF; cdr3_nt: TGCGCCAGCAGCTCCCTCTGGACAGGGAAGGTTTCTGGGGCCAACGTCCTGACTTTC; d_call: TRBD1; j_call: TRBJ2-6; v_call: TRBV4-1; clone_size: NA
cdr3_aa: CASSYAGGNQPQHF; cdr3_nt: TGTGCCAGCAGTTACGCAGGGGGGAATCAGCCCCAGCATTTT; d_call: TRBD1; j_call: TRBJ1-5; v_call: TRBV6-5; clone_size: few
cdr3_aa: CASRIQGSPVGYTF; cdr3_nt: TGTGCCAGCAGGATACAGGGTTCCCCGGTTGGCTACACCTTC; d_call: NA; j_call: TRBJ1-2; v_call: TRBV21-1; clone_size: NA
cdr3_aa: CASSLGQGEYNEQFF; cdr3_nt: TGCGCCAGCAGCCTCGGACAGGGAGAGTACAATGAGCAGTTCTTC; d_call: TRBD1; j_call: TRBJ2-1; v_call: TRBV4-1; clone_size: NA
cdr3_aa: CASSLQTRGSLFF; cdr3_nt: TGTGCCAGCAGCCTACAAACACGGGGGTCTCTGTTTTTT; d_call: NA; j_call: TRBJ1-4; v_call: TRBV9; clone_size: NA
cdr3_aa: CASSLWGGNSPLHF; cdr3_nt: TGTGCCAGCAGCTTGTGGGGGGGGAATTCACCCCTCCACTTT; d_call: NA; j_call: TRBJ1-6; v_call: TRBV5-4; clone_size: once
cdr3_aa: CASSPDSSYGYTF; cdr3_nt: TGTGCCAGCAGCCCCGACAGCTCCTATGGCTACACCTTC; d_call: NA; j_call: TRBJ1-2; v_call: TRBV6-5; clone_size: NA
cdr3_aa: CASTGTGGKAAEAFF; cdr3_nt: TGTGCCAGCACCGGGACAGGGGGCAAAGCGGCTGAAGCTTTCTTT; d_call: TRBD1; j_call: TRBJ1-1; v_call: TRBV2; clone_size: NA
cdr3_aa: CASSYAGQGYEQYF; cdr3_nt: TGCGCCAGCAGCTATGCCGGACAGGGCTACGAGCAGTACTTC; d_call: TRBD1; j_call: TRBJ2-7; v_call: TRBV5-1; clone_size: NA
cdr3_aa: CASSGGRKQTQYF; cdr3_nt: TGTGCCAGCAGTGGGGGCCGAAAGCAAACGCAGTATTTT; d_call: NA; j_call: TRBJ2-3; v_call: TRBV6-4; clone_size: NA
cdr3_aa: CASSLAPAGTGSGYTF; cdr3_nt: TGCGCCAGCAGCTTGGCTCCAGCCGGGACAGGGTCTGGCTACACCTTC; d_call: TRBD1; j_call: TRBJ1-2; v_call: TRBV5-1; clone_size: NA
cdr3_aa: CASSESGLVLSLHF; cdr3_nt: TGTGCCAGTAGTGAGTCGGGACTGGTACTCTCCCTCCACTTT; d_call: NA; j_call: TRBJ1-6; v_call: TRBV19; clone_size: NA
cdr3_aa: CASSLTPSGGIGGTQYF; cdr3_nt: TGTGCCAGCAGCTTAACACCTAGCGGGGGTATAGGAGGTACGCAGTATTTT; d_call: TRBD2; j_call: TRBJ2-3; v_call: TRBV7-2; clone_size: NA
cdr3_aa: CASSQGSTPGYSYEQYF; cdr3_nt: TGCGCCAGCAGCCAGGGTTCTACTCCGGGATACTCCTACGAGCAGTACTTC; d_call: NA; j_call: TRBJ2-7; v_call: TRBV4-1; clone_size: few
cdr3_aa: CASSLVPNRDTEAFF; cdr3_nt: TGTGCCAGCAGCTTAGTCCCCAACAGGGACACTGAAGCTTTCTTT; d_call: NA; j_call: TRBJ1-1; v_call: TRBV7-9; clone_size: NA
cdr3_aa: CASSQTSRYEQYF; cdr3_nt: TGTGCCAGCAGTCAGACTAGCCGGTACGAGCAGTACTTC; d_call: TRBD2; j_call: TRBJ2-7; v_call: TRBV6-5; clone_size: NA
cdr3_aa: CASSQDPTGTEQFF; cdr3_nt: TGTGCCAGCAGCCAAGACCCGACAGGGACTGAGCAGTTCTTC; d_call: TRBD1; j_call: TRBJ2-1; v_call: TRBV3-1/TRBV3-2; clone_size: NA
cdr3_aa: CASSLRRQGQETQYF; cdr3_nt: TGTGCCAGCAGTTTAAGGCGGCAGGGTCAAGAGACCCAGTACTTC; d_call: NA; j_call: TRBJ2-5; v_call: TRBV27; clone_size: NA
cdr3_aa: CASSVVAGGSKYNEQFF; cdr3_nt: TGTGCCAGCAGCGTAGTGGCCGGCGGGAGTAAATACAATGAGCAGTTCTTC; d_call: TRBD2; j_call: TRBJ2-1; v_call: TRBV9; clone_size: few
cdr3_aa: CASSWGENTEAFF; cdr3_nt: TGTGCCAGCAGCTGGGGCGAGAACACTGAAGCTTTCTTT; d_call: NA; j_call: TRBJ1-1; v_call: TRBV7-8; clone_size: NA
cdr3_aa: CASSPDSYSNQPQHF; cdr3_nt: TGTGCCAGCAGCCCCGACAGTTATAGCAATCAGCCCCAGCATTTT; d_call: NA; j_call: TRBJ1-5; v_call: TRBV28; clone_size: once
cdr3_aa: CASSQGLFGVAGTEAFF; cdr3_nt: TGTGCCAGCAGCCAAGGTCTGTTCGGGGTCGCGGGGACTGAAGCTTTCTTT; d_call: NA; j_call: TRBJ1-1; v_call: TRBV3-1/TRBV3-2; clone_size: NA
cdr3_aa: CAWSVDGDRPLHF; cdr3_nt: TGTGCCTGGAGTGTAGACGGGGATAGGCCCCTCCACTTT; d_call: NA; j_call: TRBJ1-6; v_call: TRBV30; clone_size: NA